Shown below are 19 T cell receptor beta chains from a single sample sequenced in a study of cytomegalovirus exposure and HLA in healthy donors. The PCR made use of 60 Vbeta and 13 Jbeta primers. Clones were read by immunoSEQ multiplex PCR, and TCRdb kept only the in-frame ones, dropping some. The repertoire includes approximately 180,000 clones, 70% to 85% of them detected once, and around 3.4% sits in the top ten. Sequencing used PBMCs. These receptors were collected from a woman aged 55-69 years in good health and CMV-seropositive.

This chain connects TRBV6-1 to TRBJ1-1, with D perhaps TRBD1 (5 bases). The CDR3 has 14 amino acids. From germline, CDR1 is MNHNS and CDR2 SASEGT. Trimming removed 4 bases at V and 5 bases at J, with 14 bases between. The CDR3 spells CASSALAGPTEAFF. The CDR3 region has the DNA TGTGCCAGCAGTGCATTAGCGGGGCCGACTGAAGCTTTCTTT.

This sequence joins TRBV5-1 and TRBJ2-5; TRBD2 matches 9 bases. V was pared by 0 bases and J by 5 bases, with 5 bases of the junction left unmatched. CDR1 and CDR2 (germline): SGHRS, YFSETQ. The CDR3 has 15 amino acids. The CDR3 protein is CASSLGGGAWETQYF. DNA for the CDR3: TGCGCCAGCAGCTTGGGCGGGGGGGCCTGGGAGACCCAGTACTTC.

The chain couples TRBV30 to TRBJ1-1; D remains ambiguous. CDR1 and CDR2 (germline): GTSNPN, SVGIG (reference sequence). Trimming removed 2 bases at V and 10 bases at J, with 11 bases between. The CDR3 spans 11 residues. The CDR3 reads CAWSLGDGAFF. In nucleotides, the CDR3 is TGTGCCTGGAGTTTGGGAGATGGAGCTTTCTTT. The full variable domain, its missing parts supplied by reference TRBV30 and TRBJ1-1, is SQTIHQWPATLVQPVGSPLSLECTVEGTSNPNLYWYRQAAGRGLQLLFYSVGIGQISSEVPQNLSASRPQDRQFILSSKKLLLSDSGFYLCAWSLGDGAFFGQGTRLTVV.

This clone was detected only a few times. This chain joins TRBV7-9 and TRBJ1-1; TRBD1 might be the D (5 bases). Trimming left V 1 base short and J 0 bases short, with 6 bases between. Germline values: CDR1 SEHNR, CDR2 FQNEAQ (reference sequence). The CDR3 totals 14 residues. CDR3 DNA: TGTGCCAGCAGCTTAGAGGGGTTGAACACTGAAGCTTTCTTT. Encoded protein: CASSLEGLNTEAFF.

CDR3 sequence reads: CATGQEWGEKLFF. CDR3 coding DNA: TGTGCCACCGGACAGGAATGGGGTGAAAAACTGTTTTTT. The rearrangement joins TRBV30 to TRBJ1-4; TRBD1 agrees at 7 bases. This CDR3 region has 13 residues. J gave up 7 bases and V 8 bases, and 10 bases lay outside the gene matches. Germline values: CDR1 GTSNPN, CDR2 SVGIG (reference sequence).

The CDR3 nucleotides are TGCAGCGTTGAACGGTATAGCGGGGGGGCGAGCGAGCAGTTCTTC. Protein: CSVERYSGGASEQFF. The chain is built from TRBV29-1 and TRBJ2-1; 11 positions agree with TRBD2. V shed 2 bases, J shed 10 bases, and the junction held 10 bases outside the gene matches. Germline assignment: CDR1 SQVTM and CDR2 ANQGSEA. There are 15 residues in the CDR3.

V and J are TRBV9 and TRBJ2-2; 8 nucleotides line up with TRBD2. The length of the CDR3 is 16 residues. Germline values: CDR1 SGDLS, CDR2 YYNGEE. Losses at the gene ends were 0 bases for V and 7 bases for J; bases not matched to a gene: 8. The DNA of the CDR3 is TGTGCCAGCAGCGTAGGATTAGCGGGAACGGACGGGGAGCTGTTTTTT. Its protein is CASSVGLAGTDGELFF.

This chain joins TRBV16 and TRBJ1-5; D call uncertain. The V and J ends lost 2 bases and 0 bases respectively, with 8 bases between them. CDR1 and CDR2 from the germline V gene are KGHSY and FQNENV. The CDR3 length is 15 residues. CDR3 protein: CASSQRSTSNQPQHF. CDR3 DNA sequence: TGTGCCAGCAGCCAAAGGAGTACTAGCAATCAGCCCCAGCATTTT. The full variable domain, in which reference TRBV16 and TRBJ1-5 provide the parts outside the CDR3, is GEEVAQTPKHLVRGEGQKAKLYCAPIKGHSYVFWYQQVLKNEFKFLISFQNENVFDETGMPKERFSAKCLPNSPCSLEIQATKLEDSAVYFCASSQRSTSNQPQHFGDGTRLSIL.

The chain's CDR3 is CASSQAGYNEQFF. The DNA of the CDR3 is TGTGCCAGCAGCCAAGCGGGGTACAATGAGCAGTTCTTC. The genes are TRBV4-2 and TRBJ2-1; maybe TRBD2 (5 bases). Germline loops: CDR1 LGHNA, CDR2 YNFKEQ. Trimming left V 1 base short and J 4 bases short, with 5 bases between. The CDR3 covers 13 residues.

The chain joins TRBV5-6 to TRBJ1-1; D is unresolved. This CDR3 contains 14 residues. CDR1 is SGHDT and CDR2 is YYEEEE in the germline V gene. The V gene lost 0 bases and the J gene lost 2 bases, with 8 bases spanning the gap. The CDR3 region has the DNA TGTGCCAGCAGCTTGGCAGGAATTAACACTGAAGCTTTCTTT. Protein product: CASSLAGINTEAFF.

The chain couples TRBV7-2 to TRBJ2-7; no firm D call. Germline loops: CDR1 SGHTA, CDR2 FQGNSA. The CDR3 loop spans 13 amino acids. V was clipped by 4 bases and J by 6 bases, with 13 bases between them. The CDR3 DNA reads TGTGCCAGCAGCTCAGTGGAGTCGGGCGAGCAGTACTTC. Its translation: CASSSVESGEQYF.

This clone was observed a handful of times. The chain couples TRBV5-6 to TRBJ2-7; 12 bases match TRBD2. The germline CDR1 and CDR2 sequences are SGHDT and YYEEEE. The CDR3 runs 15 residues. V trimming: 5 bases; J trimming: 7 bases; junction bases outside the gene matches: 10. The CDR3: CASSPGLAGSSEQYF. The CDR3 DNA is TGTGCCAGCAGTCCAGGACTAGCGGGATCCTCGGAGCAGTACTTC.

V usage is TRBV30 and J usage is TRBJ1-2, with 10 bases identical to TRBD1. The CDR3 covers 15 residues. CDR1 is GTSNPN and CDR2 is SVGIG in the germline V gene (reference sequence). V lost 2 bases to trimming and J lost 4 bases; unmatched junction nucleotides: 7. The CDR3 spells CAWSRDGTGVYGYTF. Here the CDR3 DNA reads TGTGCCTGGAGTCGAGACGGGACAGGGGTCTATGGCTACACCTTC.

This clone showed up just a few times. V is TRBV10-2 and J is TRBJ2-1; 13 bases map to TRBD2. Germline loops: CDR1 WSHSY, CDR2 SAAADI. This CDR3 is 13 amino acids long. The ends lost 5 bases at V and 13 bases at J; junction bases unmatched: 5. The CDR3 DNA is TGCGCCAGCAGTCAAAGACTAGCGGGGGGCCAGTTCTTC. Protein product: CASSQRLAGGQFF.

The chain is built from TRBV5-5 and TRBJ2-7, with a tentative D call TRBD1 (6 bases). V was cut by 4 bases and J by 5 bases, with 22 bases left in between. This CDR3 contains 16 residues. CDR1 and CDR2 (germline): SGHKS, YYEKEE (reference sequence). The CDR3 reads CASSPSLGQGLHEQYF. The CDR3 DNA reads as TGTGCCAGCAGCCCGAGCCTGGGGCAGGGGTTACACGAGCAGTACTTC. The complete variable domain, with remaining parts taken from reference TRBV5-5 and TRBJ2-7, reads DAGVTQSPTHLIKTRGQQVTLRCSPISGHKSVSWYQQVLGQGPQFIFQYYEKEERGRGNFPDRFSARQFPNYSSELNVNALLLGDSALYLCASSPSLGQGLHEQYFGPGTRLTVT.

A few counts support this clone. The chain joins TRBV6-6 to TRBJ2-1; 9 positions match TRBD2. Germline V CDR1 and CDR2: MNHNY, SVGAGI (reference sequence). This CDR3 region has 13 residues. V was pared by 11 bases and J by 6 bases, with 8 bases of the junction left unmatched. CDR3 sequence reads: CASRGTSPNEQFF. The CDR3 region has the DNA TGTGCCTCTCGGGGGACTAGCCCCAATGAGCAGTTCTTC.

This chain links TRBV5-1 with TRBJ2-5; TRBD2 matches 9 bases. Trimming cost V 4 bases and J 1 base; bases outside gene matches: 2. This CDR3 has 14 amino acids. The V gene's germline CDR1 is SGHRS and CDR2 YFSETQ. This chain's CDR3 is CASSGAGGQETQYF. The CDR3 nucleotides are TGCGCCAGCAGCGGAGCGGGGGGCCAAGAGACCCAGTACTTC.

The chain is built from TRBV28 and TRBJ2-7; D unresolved. The CDR3 has 13 amino acids. The V gene's germline CDR1 is MDHEN and CDR2 SYDVKM. Trimming took off 2 bases at V and 3 bases at J, with 8 bases between the two ends. The CDR3 loop reads CASSLNPDYEQYF. The CDR3, as DNA: TGTGCCAGCAGTTTAAACCCAGACTACGAGCAGTACTTC.

This chain links TRBV28 with TRBJ1-2; 10 bases are shared with TRBD1. The CDR3 totals 14 residues. Losses at the gene ends were 6 bases for V and 3 bases for J; bases not matched to a gene: 4. The germline V gene has CDR1 MDHEN and CDR2 SYDVKM. The CDR3 coding sequence is TGTGCCAGCAGCGAGACAGGGGGCTACTATGGCTACACCTTC. Protein: CASSETGGYYGYTF.